This is a list of T cell receptor beta chains from one sample in a study of vaccination effects on CD4 cells after COVID-19. Their antigens are not known. TCRdb's copy holds only in-frame clones and misses some; the assay was immunoSEQ multiplex PCR. The table has some 23,000 clones, around 70% seen once. The material was CD4+ T cells from PBMCs cultured with SARS-CoV-2 spike peptides, obtained after COVID-19 vaccination. These receptors all come from a human donor who received a COVID-19 vaccine. CDR3s include the opening cysteine and the closing phenylalanine or tryptophan. The D gene is left open where the match is weak. Size is omitted from some rows. Given values are once, few, many or a class for expanded clones.

TRBJ1-3,TRBV7-9,NA,NA,TGTGCCAGCCACCGGGGCGGAAACACCATATATTTT,CASHRGGNTIYF
TRBJ2-5,TRBV5-5,NA,NA,TGTGCCAGCAGCTTTGAGGGGACCCACCCGGAGACCCAGTACTTC,CASSFEGTHPETQYF
TRBJ1-3,TRBV5-4,NA,NA,TGTGCCAGCAGCTTGGACAGCGTGACTGGAAACACCATATATTTT,CASSLDSVTGNTIYF
TRBJ2-7,TRBV25-1,TRBD2,few,TGTGCCAGCAGTGAGTCGGGACTAGCGGGAGGCGAGCAGTACTTC,CASSESGLAGGEQYF
TRBJ1-1,TRBV27,NA,few,TGTGCCAGCAAACTAGACAGGGAAGCTTTCTTT,CASKLDREAFF
TRBJ1-3,TRBV6-5,NA,NA,TGTGCCAGCAGTTACTCGTCAGGGGCTGGAAACACCATATATTTT,CASSYSSGAGNTIYF
TRBJ2-5,TRBV18,TRBD2,once,TGTGCCAGCTCACCACCGGGTAGCGGGGGGAAAGAGACCCAGTACTTC,CASSPPGSGGKETQYF
TRBJ2-1,TRBV2,TRBD2,NA,TGTGCCAGCAGCACAGGTAGCGGGAGTGGGGATGAGCAGTTCTTC,CASSTGSGSGDEQFF
TRBJ1-5,TRBV2,NA,NA,TGTGCCTCCCAAGGAAGGGTCGGCAATCAGCCCCAGCATTTT,CASQGRVGNQPQHF
TRBJ2-5,TRBV5-1,NA,few,TGCGCCAGCAGCTTGAGTTCGACGCACGAGACCCAGTACTTC,CASSLSSTHETQYF
TRBJ2-1,TRBV19,NA,NA,TGTGCCAGTCTTCTCCAAGGACAGCCTAACAATGAGCAGTTCTTC,CASLLQGQPNNEQFF
TRBJ2-1,TRBV7-2,TRBD2,few,TGTGCCAGCAGCTTCACTAGCGGGAGCAATGAGCAGTTCTTC,CASSFTSGSNEQFF
TRBJ1-3,TRBV9,NA,NA,TGTGCCAGCAGCGTTGGGGCGAGCTCTGGAAACACCATATATTTT,CASSVGASSGNTIYF
TRBJ1-4,TRBV9,TRBD1,NA,TGTGCCAGCAGCGTAGTGTCGACAGGGGGAACCGCTAATGAAAAACTGTTTTTT,CASSVVSTGGTANEKLFF
TRBJ1-1,TRBV18,NA,NA,TGTGCCAGCTCACCGACTGTAGGCCTCTCCGAAGCTTTCTTT,CASSPTVGLSEAFF
TRBJ1-5,TRBV28,NA,few,TGTGCCAGCAGTTTAGGGCAGGTTGGTTTTCAGCCCCAGCATTTT,CASSLGQVGFQPQHF
TRBJ1-5,TRBV29-1,NA,NA,TGCAGCGTCACCTTAGCTAAGGGCAATCAGCCCCAGCATTTT,CSVTLAKGNQPQHF
TRBJ2-5,TRBV27,TRBD1,NA,TGTGCCAGCAGTCCGACAGGGAGCGGAGAGACCCAGTACTTC,CASSPTGSGETQYF
TRBJ1-2,TRBV4-1,NA,NA,TGCGCCAGCAGCCAAGGGTATAGGAAGGATGGCTACACCTTC,CASSQGYRKDGYTF
TRBJ1-5,TRBV6-5,NA,NA,TGTGCCAGCAGGACGTCGTCGGGGGGGTTGGCCCAGCATTTT,CASRTSSGGLAQHF
TRBJ1-4,TRBV10-3,NA,once,TGTGCCATCAGTGAGTCAGGGGTTCCTAATGAAAAACTGTTTTTT,CAISESGVPNEKLFF
TRBJ2-3,TRBV27,NA,NA,TGTGCCAGCGCCTACCAGGTCCCCACAGATACGCAGTATTTT,CASAYQVPTDTQYF
TRBJ2-3,TRBV5-1,NA,NA,TGCGCCAGCAGCTTGGGTTTGGGTGAACGCACAGATACGCAGTATTTT,CASSLGLGERTDTQYF
TRBJ1-2,TRBV7-2,TRBD1,NA,TGTGCCAGCAGCTTAGCGCCCACAGGGGGGGGAGGCTACACCTTC,CASSLAPTGGGGYTF